This T cell receptor beta chain came from a study of CD8 T cells in Susac syndrome. CD8+ and CD4+ T cells from blood underwent TCR beta sequencing, which was carried out in a high-throughput format. Study outcomes and limitations: Susac CD8+ clonal expansion peaked in TEMRA cells and active patients.

RNA totalling 0.5 to 1 ug underwent reverse transcription with random hexamers. The amplification used immunoSEQ multiplex PCR on TCR beta CDR3; it spanned 54 Vbeta and 13 Jbeta. Each CDR3 protein gets one entry after TCRdb re-called the immunoSEQ multiplex PCR reads with MiXCR. The data hold fewer than 80,000 distinct CDR3 sequences, with roughly 95% observed a single time. This clonotype has a handful of counts. No antigen is known for it. The CDR3 length is 16 residues. Germline V CDR1 and CDR2: MGHDK, SYGVNS. Trimming removed 3 bases from V and 7 bases from J, with 19 bases in between. The sample was CD8+ T cells from PBMCs. The chain joins TRBV25-1 to TRBJ1-5, with D possibly being TRBD1 (5 bases). This clonotype was sampled from a human donor with Susac syndrome. CDR3 sequence: CASSESTTGSSQPQHF. DNA of the CDR3: TGTGCCAGCAGTGAGTCCACCACAGGCTCAAGCCAGCCCCAGCATTTT.